A selection of T cell receptor beta chains follows, all from one sample in a study of PD-L1 blockade in urothelial cancer. This table comes from immunoSEQ multiplex PCR, and its TCRdb copy is limited to in-frame clones, with some not included. Among tens of thousands of clones listed, nearly 90% were seen once. The sample was PBMCs, taken around atezolizumab (anti-PD-L1) treatment. All receptors come from a man aged 60-69 years with urothelial cancer. Both conserved end residues are part of each CDR3. The order of the fields is D gene, V gene, clone size, J gene, CDR3 protein, CDR3 DNA. The D gene is left open where the match is weak. Clone size is given for some rows only: seen once, a few or many times, or a class if the clone is expanded.

D gene: NA; V gene: TRBV6-1; clone size: NA; J gene: TRBJ2-3; CDR3 protein: CASSEALGGDTGTQYF; CDR3 DNA: TGTGCCAGCAGTGAAGCGTTGGGTGGGGACACGGGTACGCAGTATTTT
D gene: NA; V gene: TRBV11-2; clone size: NA; J gene: TRBJ2-2; CDR3 protein: CASSLDSGVGYTGELFF; CDR3 DNA: TGTGCCAGCAGCTTAGATTCGGGGGTGGGGTACACCGGGGAGCTGTTTTTT
D gene: NA; V gene: TRBV5-5; clone size: NA; J gene: TRBJ2-1; CDR3 protein: CASSLASLPYNEQFF; CDR3 DNA: TGTGCCAGCAGCTTGGCGTCTCTTCCCTACAATGAGCAGTTCTTC
D gene: TRBD1; V gene: TRBV5-6; clone size: NA; J gene: TRBJ1-1; CDR3 protein: CASSWDRETEAFF; CDR3 DNA: TGTGCCAGCAGCTGGGACAGGGAGACTGAAGCTTTCTTT
D gene: NA; V gene: TRBV7-2; clone size: NA; J gene: TRBJ1-2; CDR3 protein: CASSLERTEAYTF; CDR3 DNA: TGTGCCAGCAGCTTAGAAAGGACAGAGGCATACACCTTC
D gene: NA; V gene: TRBV4-3; clone size: NA; J gene: TRBJ2-7; CDR3 protein: CASSQDLSYEQYF; CDR3 DNA: TGCGCCAGCAGCCAAGATTTGTCTTACGAGCAGTACTTC
D gene: NA; V gene: TRBV28; clone size: few; J gene: TRBJ2-7; CDR3 protein: CASSSPSSAYEQYF; CDR3 DNA: TGTGCCAGCAGCTCCCCTAGCTCCGCCTACGAGCAGTACTTC
D gene: TRBD2; V gene: TRBV4-2; clone size: NA; J gene: TRBJ2-1; CDR3 protein: CASSHPRGGLDNEQFF; CDR3 DNA: TGTGCCAGCAGCCACCCTAGGGGAGGGTTAGACAATGAGCAGTTCTTC
D gene: NA; V gene: TRBV7-6; clone size: NA; J gene: TRBJ2-5; CDR3 protein: CASSLAGAETQYF; CDR3 DNA: TGTGCCAGCAGCTTAGCAGGGGCCGAGACCCAGTACTTC
D gene: TRBD2; V gene: TRBV6-6; clone size: NA; J gene: TRBJ2-7; CDR3 protein: CASSRAGGPGEQYF; CDR3 DNA: TGTGCCAGCAGTAGGGCGGGAGGGCCCGGCGAGCAGTACTTC
D gene: TRBD2; V gene: TRBV9; clone size: NA; J gene: TRBJ2-1; CDR3 protein: CASSVDLRPISGRNEQFF; CDR3 DNA: TGTGCCAGCAGCGTAGATTTGAGGCCTATAAGCGGGAGGAATGAGCAGTTCTTC
D gene: TRBD1; V gene: TRBV7-2; clone size: NA; J gene: TRBJ2-7; CDR3 protein: CASSFAGQGLHEQYF; CDR3 DNA: TGTGCCAGCAGCTTCGCGGGACAGGGGTTACACGAGCAGTACTTC
D gene: NA; V gene: TRBV6-7; clone size: NA; J gene: TRBJ2-7; CDR3 protein: CASSYSMGPGEGYEQYF; CDR3 DNA: TGTGCCAGCAGTTACTCGATGGGTCCAGGGGAGGGCTACGAGCAGTACTTC
D gene: TRBD2; V gene: TRBV5-6; clone size: NA; J gene: TRBJ2-5; CDR3 protein: CASSSGLAGGNIQETQYF; CDR3 DNA: TGTGCCAGCAGCTCGGGACTAGCGGGGGGCAACATCCAAGAGACCCAGTACTTC
D gene: TRBD2; V gene: TRBV6-5; clone size: NA; J gene: TRBJ2-1; CDR3 protein: CASSSRGRGVHEQFF; CDR3 DNA: TGTGCCAGCAGCTCCCGGGGTCGGGGGGTCCATGAGCAGTTCTTC
D gene: TRBD1; V gene: TRBV27; clone size: NA; J gene: TRBJ2-3; CDR3 protein: CASNRGRGFPDTQYF; CDR3 DNA: TGTGCCAGCAATAGAGGCAGGGGGTTTCCAGATACGCAGTATTTT
D gene: TRBD2; V gene: TRBV7-3; clone size: NA; J gene: TRBJ2-1; CDR3 protein: CASSLAPTSGRALRNEQFF; CDR3 DNA: TGTGCCAGCAGCTTAGCCCCTACTAGCGGGAGGGCCCTGAGGAATGAGCAGTTCTTC
D gene: NA; V gene: TRBV7-9; clone size: NA; J gene: TRBJ2-3; CDR3 protein: CASSWGLSSTQYF; CDR3 DNA: TGTGCCAGCAGCTGGGGCCTCTCAAGCACGCAGTATTTT
D gene: TRBD2; V gene: TRBV7-2; clone size: NA; J gene: TRBJ2-1; CDR3 protein: CASSPRWAGGAGGNEQFF; CDR3 DNA: TGTGCCAGCAGCCCCCGGTGGGCGGGGGGCGCCGGGGGGAATGAGCAGTTCTTC
D gene: NA; V gene: TRBV4-1; clone size: NA; J gene: TRBJ2-1; CDR3 protein: CASSPPRGSKFF; CDR3 DNA: TGCGCCAGCAGCCCTCCCAGGGGTAGTAAGTTCTTC
D gene: NA; V gene: TRBV7-3; clone size: NA; J gene: TRBJ2-2; CDR3 protein: CASSLNSQGGELFF; CDR3 DNA: TGTGCCAGCAGCTTAAATAGTCAGGGGGGGGAGCTGTTTTTT
D gene: NA; V gene: TRBV6-6; clone size: few; J gene: TRBJ1-2; CDR3 protein: CASSRSSQTNYGYTF; CDR3 DNA: TGTGCCAGCAGCCGCTCCTCACAGACTAACTATGGCTACACCTTC
D gene: NA; V gene: TRBV21-1; clone size: NA; J gene: TRBJ2-7; CDR3 protein: CASIPIRLAGGPGEQYF; CDR3 DNA: TGTGCCAGCATCCCTATTCGACTAGCGGGAGGGCCGGGGGAGCAGTACTTC
D gene: TRBD2; V gene: TRBV19; clone size: NA; J gene: TRBJ2-7; CDR3 protein: CASSIIAGLYYEQYF; CDR3 DNA: TGTGCCAGTAGTATTATAGCGGGGTTATACTACGAGCAGTACTTC
D gene: TRBD1; V gene: TRBV7-8; clone size: NA; J gene: TRBJ1-1; CDR3 protein: CASSLRDRAAVGAFF; CDR3 DNA: TGTGCCAGCAGCTTAAGAGACAGGGCCGCGGTGGGAGCTTTCTTT
D gene: NA; V gene: TRBV18; clone size: NA; J gene: TRBJ2-1; CDR3 protein: CASRATESSYNEQFF; CDR3 DNA: TGTGCCAGCCGGGCGACAGAGAGCTCCTACAATGAGCAGTTCTTC
D gene: TRBD2; V gene: TRBV4-2; clone size: NA; J gene: TRBJ2-4; CDR3 protein: CASSQVGLVAGDPTTKNIQYF; CDR3 DNA: TGTGCCAGCAGCCAAGTGGGTTTGGTAGCGGGGGACCCTACTACCAAAAACATTCAGTACTTC
D gene: TRBD2; V gene: TRBV9; clone size: NA; J gene: TRBJ2-2; CDR3 protein: CASRRTNTSGGRFLNTGELFF; CDR3 DNA: TGTGCCAGCCGACGTACGAACACTAGCGGGGGGCGCTTTTTGAACACCGGGGAGCTGTTTTTT
D gene: NA; V gene: TRBV6-6; clone size: NA; J gene: TRBJ1-5; CDR3 protein: CASSPQPGGNQPQHF; CDR3 DNA: TGTGCCAGCAGCCCGCAGCCAGGGGGCAATCAGCCCCAGCATTTT
D gene: NA; V gene: TRBV11-2; clone size: NA; J gene: TRBJ1-2; CDR3 protein: CASSLGQNYGYTF; CDR3 DNA: TGTGCCAGCAGCTTAGGGCAGAACTATGGCTACACCTTC
D gene: NA; V gene: TRBV25-1; clone size: NA; J gene: TRBJ2-1; CDR3 protein: CASSEFNNEQFF; CDR3 DNA: TGTGCCAGCAGTGAATTTAACAATGAGCAGTTCTTC
D gene: TRBD1; V gene: TRBV7-6; clone size: NA; J gene: TRBJ2-3; CDR3 protein: CASSRYRGRGADTQYF; CDR3 DNA: TGTGCCAGCAGCAGGTACAGGGGGAGAGGGGCAGATACGCAGTATTTT
D gene: NA; V gene: TRBV9; clone size: NA; J gene: TRBJ1-3; CDR3 protein: CASSVDPPLQGSSGNTIYF; CDR3 DNA: TGTGCCAGCAGCGTAGACCCCCCTTTACAGGGAAGCTCTGGAAACACCATATATTTT
D gene: NA; V gene: TRBV30; clone size: NA; J gene: TRBJ1-4; CDR3 protein: CAWSGGEGRTNEKLFF; CDR3 DNA: TGTGCCTGGAGTGGGGGCGAGGGGAGGACTAATGAAAAACTGTTTTTT
D gene: TRBD2; V gene: TRBV4-3; clone size: NA; J gene: TRBJ2-1; CDR3 protein: CASSRTSGGLYNEQFF; CDR3 DNA: TGCGCCAGCAGCCGCACTAGCGGGGGGCTTTACAATGAGCAGTTCTTC
D gene: NA; V gene: TRBV7-9; clone size: once; J gene: TRBJ2-1; CDR3 protein: CASSPFSYNEQFF; CDR3 DNA: TGTGCCAGCAGCCCGTTCTCCTACAATGAGCAGTTCTTC
D gene: TRBD2; V gene: TRBV25-1; clone size: NA; J gene: TRBJ2-5; CDR3 protein: CASSESGGARETQYF; CDR3 DNA: TGTGCCAGCAGTGAAAGCGGGGGGGCGCGGGAGACCCAGTACTTC
D gene: NA; V gene: TRBV27; clone size: NA; J gene: TRBJ1-2; CDR3 protein: CASSLSGSGYTF; CDR3 DNA: TGTGCCAGCAGTTTATCGGGGAGTGGCTACACCTTC
D gene: NA; V gene: TRBV28; clone size: NA; J gene: TRBJ1-2; CDR3 protein: CASSLSTGLARGYTF; CDR3 DNA: TGTGCCAGCAGTTTAAGTACAGGGTTGGCGCGGGGCTACACCTTC
D gene: TRBD1; V gene: TRBV30; clone size: NA; J gene: TRBJ2-3; CDR3 protein: CAWSVRGTGVTDTQYF; CDR3 DNA: TGTGCCTGGAGTGTACGGGGGACAGGGGTCACAGATACGCAGTATTTT